The T cell receptor (beta chain) under discussion was sequenced for a study of blood T cell repertoires in COVID-19. Study-wide context: Some COVID-19 samples were acute and others convalescent; all came from the United States, Italy and Spain. Sources were T cells, B-cell-depleted T cells, or PBMCs; the material itself was cDNA or gDNA.

Profiling relied on immunoSEQ multiplex PCR, and the TCRdb table lists in-frame clones only, not all of them. The table has 65,000 to 85,000 clones, more than 75% seen once. The CDR3 consists of 15 residues. Germline CDR1 is SGDLS and CDR2 is YYNGEE. V dropped 3 bases and J dropped 8; count of bases not matched to a gene: 6. Sequencing was carried out using peripheral blood. The chain links TRBV9 to TRBJ2-1; 12 bases match TRBD2. This sequence was found in a human donor in a cohort sampled during active COVID-19. The DNA of the CDR3 is TGTGCCAGCAGCGCGGGACTAGCGGGTGTGGATGAGCAGTTCTTC. Translated: CASSAGLAGVDEQFF.